This T cell receptor beta chain is drawn from a study of cytomegalovirus exposure and HLA in healthy donors. In the case of this clone: The target antigen is unknown.

The study's findings and limits: An Asian-associated ancestry cluster reportedly showed fewer N-insertions than the approximately 650-donor mean in a later analysis. An analysis was carried out at a later point. It showed that HLA-associated TCR beta chains were more clonally expanded than equally common non-associated chains.

Regarding donors, all were healthy bone marrow donors. The PCR made use of 60 Vbeta and 13 Jbeta primers. Profiling relied on immunoSEQ multiplex PCR, and the TCRdb table lists in-frame clones only, not all of them. The profile shows around 110,000 clones, more than 75% of them singletons. Germline lookup yields CDR1 MDHEN and CDR2 SYDVKM. The germline V and J ends were trimmed by 9 bases and 1 base, with 3 bases remaining between them. CDR3 size: 10 residues. The source is a woman aged 45-60 years in good health and CMV-seropositive. Sequencing was performed on PBMCs. V and J are TRBV28 and TRBJ1-2, with D hard to call. The CDR3 nucleotides are TGTGCCAGTAGTAACTATGGCTACACCTTC. Translating gives CASSNYGYTF.